This T cell receptor beta chain was recovered during a study of blood T cell repertoires in COVID-19. Study details: COVID-19 samples collected from the United States, Italy and Spain covered acute and convalescent phases. T cells, B-cell-depleted T cells, or PBMCs provided the cDNA or gDNA that served as material.

The V end was cut by 7 bases, the J end by 1 base, with 16 bases between. The CDR3 runs to 15 residues. CDR1 MNHEY and CDR2 SVGAGI come from the germline V gene. Original data processing: Reference gene primer amplification yielded estimated nucleated cell counts. Assay: immunoSEQ multiplex PCR; the TCRdb copy retains only in-frame clones and omits some. V, J and clone size are taken as reported in that table, and D and trimming were inferred from the DNA itself. The sample carries 650,000 to 800,000 clones, 85% to 90% recorded once. The gene calls are TRBV6-5 and TRBJ1-1; the D gene is possibly TRBD1 (5 bases). Sequencing used peripheral blood. The receptor comes from a woman aged 18 to 35 with acute or convalescent COVID-19. The CDR3, as DNA: TGTGCCAGCACCCCCCGGGGGTTTCGGAACACTGAAGCTTTCTTT. Its protein is CASTPRGFRNTEAFF.